A selection of T cell receptor beta chains follows, all from one sample in a study of identical twins. One entry per CDR3 protein, called by TCRdb with MiXCR from the 5' RACE reads. The sample records roughly 690,000 distinct CDR3 sequences, about 20% being singletons. These same data were also listed under a study on T cells expressing NK-cell markers.

The sequencing input was PBMCs. The receptors were sampled from a young woman in good health. CDR3s include the opening cysteine and the closing phenylalanine or tryptophan.

TRBJ2-4,TRBV5-6,16,CASSFQRPIAKNILYF
TRBJ1-5,TRBV20-1,16,CSAQIFGTGGNQPQHF
TRBJ1-5,TRBV20-1,13,CSATPEVNQPQHF
TRBJ2-7,TRBV7-2,12,CASSKDRYEQYF
TRBJ2-1,TRBV12-3/TRBV12-4,16,CASSPLGLAGGGEQFF
TRBJ2-3,TRBV7-9,13,CASGTRTTDTQYF
TRBJ2-7,TRBV27,13,CASSLRPPYEQYF
TRBJ2-7,TRBV7-9,13,CASSFKGQDEQYF
TRBJ2-7,TRBV6-1,14,CASTERGGIYEQYF
TRBJ2-2,TRBV5-1,13,CASSSTGDGELFF
TRBJ2-3,TRBV5-1,14,CASSLRREEDTQYF
TRBJ1-2,TRBV27,13,CASRLSGNPGYTF
TRBJ2-3,TRBV13,15,CASSERGARLDTQYF
TRBJ1-1,TRBV5-1,16,CASSRSTGNMNTEAFF
TRBJ1-1,TRBV12-3/TRBV12-4,13,CASTPGMNTEAFF
TRBJ2-5,TRBV20-1,12,CSARESEETQYF
TRBJ2-7,TRBV6-6,11,CASTWAYEQYF
TRBJ1-1,TRBV6-1,14,CASCTAGEGTEAFF
TRBJ1-1,TRBV7-2,12,CASGPGHPEAFF
TRBJ2-3,TRBV3-1,12,CASSRRLDTQYF
TRBJ2-7,TRBV12-3/TRBV12-4,12,CASSFTTYEQYF
TRBJ2-2,TRBV9,12,CASSVVIGELFF
TRBJ1-1,TRBV5-6,14,CASSLWQANTEAFF
TRBJ2-3,TRBV6-2/TRBV6-3,14,CASRGGSLTDTQYF
TRBJ2-2,TRBV4-1,15,CASSQPDEGGRELFF
TRBJ2-1,TRBV7-3,15,CASGLAGSSYNEQFF
TRBJ1-2,TRBV4-2,16,CASSQDPPDAPYGYTF
TRBJ2-5,TRBV7-9,15,CASSRIRTVVETQYF
TRBJ2-1,TRBV12-3/TRBV12-4,14,CASSLGTYYNEQFF
TRBJ1-1,TRBV6-6,12,CASSSQDSRAFF
TRBJ2-1,TRBV7-2,16,CASSSSRTSGSWEQFF
TRBJ2-1,TRBV10-3,12,CAISGPWDEQFF
TRBJ1-1,TRBV25-1,14,CASRDRGGGTEAFF
TRBJ2-1,TRBV10-3,14,CAISESGRPNEQFF
TRBJ1-2,TRBV20-1,16,CSARRNPGEGDYGYTF
TRBJ2-5,TRBV5-1,13,CASSSAAQETQYF
TRBJ1-3,TRBV12-3/TRBV12-4,14,CASNPAGSGNTIYF
TRBJ2-1,TRBV5-1,15,CASSLRAGAANEQFF
TRBJ2-7,TRBV6-2/TRBV6-3,20,CASTSARGTNTFGTTYEQYF
TRBJ1-2,TRBV14,13,CASSVDRDYGYTF
TRBJ2-3,TRBV20-1,14,CSARDGGRTDTQYF